This TCR beta chain is from a study of CD8+ T cells in alopecia areata. General study results and limits: Elevated clonality characterized lesional scalp relative to normal scalp, particularly in alopecia totalis/universalis.

Separation by sorting yielded CD4+ and CD8+ T cells from PBMCs. cDNA reverse transcribed from extracted RNA served as the sequencing template. Using immunoSEQ multiplex PCR, the repertoire was profiled, and TCRdb retains in-frame clones only, with some absent. Of 85,000 to 110,000 clones listed, around three fifths are singletons. The CDR3 is 14 residues long. The germline V gene has CDR1 MGHDK and CDR2 SYGVNS. Trimming pared 2 bases from V and 5 bases from J, leaving 9 bases between. This clone was picked up one time. Its antigen remains unknown. The material sequenced was CD4+ T cells sorted from blood. This sequence joins TRBV25-1 and TRBJ2-2, with D perhaps given as TRBD1 or TRBD2 (7 bases each). The source of this sequence is a human donor in good health. The CDR3 region is CASSEQGGTGELFF. CDR3 bases: TGTGCCAGCAGTGAACAGGGGGGGACCGGGGAGCTGTTTTTT.